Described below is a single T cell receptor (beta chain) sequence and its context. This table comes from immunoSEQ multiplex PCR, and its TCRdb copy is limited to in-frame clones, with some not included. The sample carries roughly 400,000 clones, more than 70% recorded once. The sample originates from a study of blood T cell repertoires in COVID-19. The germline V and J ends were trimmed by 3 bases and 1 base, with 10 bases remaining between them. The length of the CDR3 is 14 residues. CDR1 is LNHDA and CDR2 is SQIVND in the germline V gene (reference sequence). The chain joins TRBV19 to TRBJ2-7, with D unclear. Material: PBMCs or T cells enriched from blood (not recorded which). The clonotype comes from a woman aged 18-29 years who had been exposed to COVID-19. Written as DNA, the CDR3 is TGTGCCAGTAGTATGGGCAGGCAGTCCTACGAGCAGTACTTC. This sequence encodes CASSMGRQSYEQYF.